Sequencing of this T cell receptor (beta chain) was carried out in a study of T cell responses to AZD1222 COVID-19 vaccine (dated by TCRdb to the early 2020s). Regarding the complete study: TCR sequencing was performed for some 250 trial participants, of whom some 200 were given two doses of AZD1222 and about 25 were given two doses of MenACWY control vaccine. Trial participants were enrolled by age into subgroups of 18-55, 56-69 and 70-plus years, and around 140, 26 and 57 TCR-sequenced participants, respectively, were included in these subgroups. The full study reports these points: The 56-69-year group was small, and its depth increase did not reach significance, likely because of low power. No day 14 peak-response samples were available, so repertoires were characterized only after the peak T cell response. Participants were mostly white British and included more females than males, and it was suggested by the authors that clonal diversity may have been underestimated. Conclusions about previously exposed vaccinees were limited because only six AZD1222 recipients were SARS-CoV-2 seropositive at baseline. Spike-specific TCR breadth and depth rose significantly after two AZD1222 doses compared with day 0 and with MenACWY recipients. The vaccine-associated CD4 TCRs covered the entire spike protein, and the dominant responses fell in regions 160-218 and 743-854. Reportedly, almost half of the unique spike-specific TCRs recognized epitopes lying outside the regions that are mutated in the B.1.351 and B.1.1.7 variants.

The junction shows trimming of 4 bases on V and 7 bases on J, plus 16 bases between the germline ends. CDR1 and CDR2 are drawn from the germline V gene: LGHNA, YNFKEQ. The CDR3 holds 14 amino acids from the cysteine to the phenylalanine. CDR3 DNA only is kept here, 42 bases in frame from base 1. The CDR3 regions of human TCRbeta chains were subjected to immunosequencing. Regarding the original processing steps: Repertoire TCRs were matched against a reference library of SARS-CoV-2-specific TCRs generated with the MIRA antigen-specificity platform. Breadth meant the fraction of unique TCRs that were SARS-CoV-2-associated, whereas depth meant the fraction of total T cells that were SARS-CoV-2-associated. Using the MIRA data, each spike-specific TCR was assigned both to the spike region to which the TCR was reactive and to a CD4 or CD8 class. Log10-transformed breadth and depth values were compared by one-way ANOVA with Sidak's multiple comparisons tests. Sourced from immuneACCESS, this table was stored by TCRdb with only in-frame sequences that have V and J called. A share of the clones is absent; for the studies checked, an unresolved V gene accounts for under half, and the remainder has no known explanation. Clone size and V and J calls were adopted from that table, with D and trimming inferred from the DNA. The sample profile shows about 180,000 clones; about 93% of them were found once. The ten biggest clones cover 1.5% to 2.5% of the sample.

With regard to this clone: It lacks a known antigen. The input lacks base qualities; no much larger clone sits a single base away.

Taken with the paper, the label for time point translates to: about 28 days (+/-7) after the second vaccine dose. Because spike-specific TCR depth and breadth did not differ between the two schedules, AZD1222 recipients who got a second dose at roughly 4 weeks were pooled with those who got a second dose at roughly 12 weeks. Vaccinee samples were obtained from the UK trials COV001 and COV002, which included a single-blind randomized controlled phase 2/3 trial of AZD1222 (ChAdOx1 nCoV-19) in healthy adults. For TCRbeta chain sequencing, PBMC samples were collected from trial participants at day 0 and at day 28 after the second dose.

The rearranged segments are TRBV4-2 and TRBJ1-2; TRBD1 is possibly the D segment (5 matching bases). This TCR came from an adult who received the AZD1222 COVID-19 vaccine. Sequenced here: peripheral blood, sampled 28 days after the second AZD1222 dose. At the DNA level, the sequence is TGTGCCAGCAGCCCGGATCAGGGAGTGGGTGGCTACACCTTC. The encoded protein is CASSPDQGVGGYTF.